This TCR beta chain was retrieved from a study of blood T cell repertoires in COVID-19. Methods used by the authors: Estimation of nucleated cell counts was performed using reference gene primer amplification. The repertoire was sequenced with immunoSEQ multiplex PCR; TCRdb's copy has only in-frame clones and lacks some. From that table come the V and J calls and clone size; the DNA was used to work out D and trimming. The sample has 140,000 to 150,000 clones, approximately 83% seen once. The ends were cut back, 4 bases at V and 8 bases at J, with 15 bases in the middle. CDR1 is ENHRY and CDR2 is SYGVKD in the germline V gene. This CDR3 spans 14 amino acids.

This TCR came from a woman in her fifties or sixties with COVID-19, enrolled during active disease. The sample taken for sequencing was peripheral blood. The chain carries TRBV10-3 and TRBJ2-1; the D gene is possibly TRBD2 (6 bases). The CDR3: CAISGGTSPHEQFF. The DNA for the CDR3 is TGTGCCATCAGTGGAGGAACTAGCCCCCATGAGCAGTTCTTC.